This T cell receptor beta chain was sequenced during a study of blood T cell repertoires in COVID-19. In germline, CDR1 is LNHDA, CDR2 SQIVND (reference sequence). CDR3 length: 14 residues. V lost 10 bases to trimming and J lost 9 bases; unmatched junction nucleotides: 11. Sequenced by immunoSEQ multiplex PCR; TCRdb stores in-frame clones only, minus some. The sample contains roughly 250,000 clones, 80% to 90% of which appear only once. The chain has TRBV19 and TRBJ1-6; 8 bases are a match to TRBD1. The sequencing input was PBMCs or T cells enriched from blood (not recorded which). The sequence was obtained from a woman aged 25 to 45 who had recovered from COVID-19. The CDR3 loop reads CATRQGKGGSPLHF. The DNA of the CDR3 is TGTGCCACACGACAGGGGAAGGGGGGTTCACCCCTCCACTTT.